The 13 T cell receptor beta chains reported below all come from one sample, sequenced in a study of shared clonotypes between healthy human individuals. Using immunoSEQ multiplex PCR, the repertoire was profiled, and TCRdb retains in-frame clones only, with some absent. The data show around 1.5 million clones, about 98% seen once. Sequencing was carried out using naive CD4+ T cells sorted from blood. The subset denotes: CD45RA+ positively selected. Every receptor here comes from a man aged 25 to 40 in good health.

The chain combines TRBV7-2 with TRBJ2-7; TRBD1 agrees at 10 bases. This CDR3 contains 16 residues. V was pared by 6 bases and J by 4 bases, with 12 bases of the junction left unmatched. Germline-derived CDR1 and CDR2 are SGHTA and FQGNSA. The CDR3 here is CASSRSGQGFRYEQYF. CDR3 DNA: TGTGCCAGCAGTCGTTCGGGACAGGGGTTCAGGTACGAGCAGTACTTC.

This sequence joins TRBV15 and TRBJ2-7; TRBD2 aligns across 13 bases. CDR1 is LNHNV and CDR2 is YYDKDF in the germline V gene (reference sequence). The junction had 8 bases not matched to a gene; V was cut back by 3 bases and J by 6 bases. The length of the CDR3 is 16 residues. The CDR3 DNA sequence: TGTGCCACCAGCAGGTCTGCCGGACTAGCGGGAGTCGAGCAGTACTTC. Protein sequence: CATSRSAGLAGVEQYF.

This rearrangement joins TRBV29-1 to TRBJ2-5, with D unclear. The germline gives CDR1 SQVTM, CDR2 ANQGSEA. The CDR3 is made up of 12 amino acids. Between the trimmed V and J ends, which lost 3 bases and 4 bases, there was a span of 9 bases. The CDR3 coding sequence is TGCAGCGTTGACGACTGGAGAGAGACCCAGTACTTC. This translates into CSVDDWRETQYF.

V usage is TRBV19 and J usage is TRBJ2-7, with 8 nucleotides matching TRBD1. V shed 6 bases and J 3 bases; nucleotides not matched to a gene: 7. This CDR3 spans 14 amino acids. Germline CDR1 LNHDA, CDR2 SQIVND (reference sequence). This CDR3 reads CASRGQANLYEQYF. Written as DNA, the CDR3 is TGTGCCAGTAGGGGACAGGCCAACCTCTACGAGCAGTACTTC.

The chain carries TRBV5-1 and TRBJ1-2, with D uncertain. The CDR3 is 13 amino acids. Germline CDR1 reads SGHRS; CDR2 reads YFSETQ. V was shortened by 4 bases and J by 1 base, with 8 bases between the two germline ends. The CDR3 loop reads CASSPESNYGYTF. CDR3 bases: TGCGCCAGCAGCCCCGAGAGTAACTATGGCTACACCTTC.

In regard to this clone: The sample carries other DNA sequences with the same CDR3. The chain couples TRBV7-2 to TRBJ2-7; 10 nucleotides match TRBD2. CDR1 is SGHTA and CDR2 is FQGNSA in the germline V gene. Trimming took 2 bases from V and 4 from J; bases not matched to a gene: 8. The CDR3 has 16 residues. DNA of the CDR3: TGTGCCAGCAGCTTAATGAGGGCTAGCGGGAGTTACGAGCAGTACTTC. This encodes CASSLMRASGSYEQYF.

The chain has TRBV28 and TRBJ1-4, with D tentatively TRBD1 (6 bases). Germline loops: CDR1 MDHEN, CDR2 SYDVKM. This CDR3 comprises 15 residues. Trimming took 8 bases from V and 7 from J, leaving 20 bases between them. The CDR3 DNA is TGTGCCAGCCGGGAACTCAGGGGAGGGAGTGAAAAACTGTTTTTT. It translates to CASRELRGGSEKLFF. Together with reference TRBV28 and TRBJ1-4, the CDR3 gives the full variable domain: DVKVTQSSRYLVKRTGEKVFLECVQDMDHENMFWYRQDPGLGLRLIYFSYDVKMKEKGDIPEGYSVSREKKERFSLILESASTNQTSMYLCASRELRGGSEKLFFGSGTQLSVL.

The gene calls are TRBV10-3 and TRBJ1-1, with 7 bases aligning to TRBD1. The CDR3 sequence is 13 residues long. Per the germline V gene, CDR1 is ENHRY and CDR2 is SYGVKD. With V trimmed by 6 bases and J by 8 bases, 9 bases remained unmatched. CDR3 residues: CAIRDDREGEAFF. The CDR3 nucleotides are TGTGCCATCAGAGACGACAGGGAAGGGGAAGCTTTCTTT.

V usage is TRBV6-4 and J usage is TRBJ2-3, with D hard to call. The V end lost 3 bases, the J end lost 6 bases, and 7 bases lay between the germline ends. The CDR3 consists of 12 residues. CDR1 and CDR2 (germline): MRHNA, SNTAGT. CDR3: CASSDLEDTQYF. CDR3 bases: TGTGCCAGCAGTGATCTGGAGGATACGCAGTATTTT.

The gene calls are TRBV5-6 and TRBJ2-5; weak D call: TRBD1 (7 bases). The CDR3 runs 14 residues. V was clipped by 4 bases and J by 4 bases, with 14 bases between them. Per germline, CDR1 SGHDT and CDR2 YYEEEE. CDR3 nucleotide sequence: TGTGCCAGCAGCCTTGGAGGGGGCGTAGAGACCCAGTACTTC. Residues: CASSLGGGVETQYF.

This rearrangement joins TRBV6-6 to TRBJ2-1, with D possibly TRBD2 on 5 matching bases. V was shortened by 6 bases and J by 6 bases, with 21 bases between the two germline ends. The CDR3 has 16 amino acids. CDR1 is MNHNY and CDR2 is SVGAGI in the germline V gene (reference sequence). The CDR3 DNA sequence: TGTGCCAGCAGGTATTCGGGGAGCCCGTACGGCAATGAGCAGTTCTTC. Translation gives CASRYSGSPYGNEQFF.

The chain links TRBV14 to TRBJ2-7; D is unclear. Germline V CDR1 and CDR2: SGHDN, FVKESK. The CDR3 is made up of 13 amino acids. V lost 3 bases to trimming and J lost 0 bases, with 6 bases between them. CDR3 residues: CASSHSNSYEQYF. CDR3 DNA: TGTGCCAGCAGCCATTCCAACTCCTACGAGCAGTACTTC.

This chain connects TRBV5-4 to TRBJ1-1; perhaps TRBD1 as D (5 bases). V was trimmed by 5 bases and J by 1 base, leaving 18 bases between them. CDR1 SGHNT and CDR2 YYREEE come from the germline V gene (reference sequence). The CDR3 is made up of 16 amino acids. CDR3 coding DNA: TGTGCCAGCAGTTCCAGGGCTGAGGCAGGGAACACTGAAGCTTTCTTT. Translation: CASSSRAEAGNTEAFF.